This note documents a single T cell receptor (beta chain) sequence. This sample was taken from a study of T cell responses to AZD1222 COVID-19 vaccine. Sequenced by immunoSEQ multiplex PCR; TCRdb stores in-frame clones only, minus some. The sample records roughly 76,000 clones, about nine tenths being singletons. Germline CDR1 reads LNHNV; CDR2 reads YYDKDF (reference sequence). The trim removed 3 bases at V and 4 bases at J, leaving 1 base unmatched. This CDR3 is built from 14 residues. This receptor was taken from an adult in good health. The sequencing used peripheral blood, collected on day 0 of AZD1222 vaccination. The V call is TRBV15, the J call TRBJ1-5; 9 bases map to TRBD1. The CDR3 coding sequence is TGTGCCACCAGCAGTGGACAGGGGAATCAGCCCCAGCATTTT. Amino acids: CATSSGQGNQPQHF.